This T cell receptor (beta chain) was observed in a study of blood T cells in healthy people across ages. A sample-barcoded 5' primer and a J-beta primer mix were used in a second PCR of roughly 7 to 11 cycles. TCRdb ran MiXCR on the 5' RACE reads and lists one entry per CDR3 protein. The table lists some 550,000 distinct CDR3 sequences, 47% of them singletons. CDR3 size: 14 residues. Germline V gene sequence: CDR1 MNHEY, CDR2 SVGAGI. V lost 5 bases, J lost 3 bases, and 5 bases stayed unmatched. This clonotype was obtained from a man aged 80 or over in good health. The specimen was blood. The chain combines TRBV6-5 with TRBJ2-3; 7 bases are shared with TRBD2. The CDR3 sequence is CASSPRTRTDTQYF. The CDR3 DNA follows: TGTGCCAGCAGTCCGCGGACTAGAACAGATACGCAGTATTTT.